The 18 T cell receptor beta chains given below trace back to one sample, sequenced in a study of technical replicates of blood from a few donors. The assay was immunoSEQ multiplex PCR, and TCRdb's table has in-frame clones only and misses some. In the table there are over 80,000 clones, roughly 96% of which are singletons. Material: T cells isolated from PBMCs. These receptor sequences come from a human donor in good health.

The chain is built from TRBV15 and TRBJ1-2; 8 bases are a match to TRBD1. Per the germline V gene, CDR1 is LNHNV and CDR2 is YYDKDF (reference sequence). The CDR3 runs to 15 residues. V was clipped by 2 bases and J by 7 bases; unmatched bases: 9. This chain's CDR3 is CATSRTDRGGSGYTF. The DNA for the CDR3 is TGTGCCACCAGCAGAACCGACAGGGGAGGTAGTGGCTACACCTTC.

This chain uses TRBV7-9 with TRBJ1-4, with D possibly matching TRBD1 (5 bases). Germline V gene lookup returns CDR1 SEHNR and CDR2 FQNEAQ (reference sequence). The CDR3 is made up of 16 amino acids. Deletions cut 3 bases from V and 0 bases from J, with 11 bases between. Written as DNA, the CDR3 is TGTGCCAGCAGCTTGAGTACGGGGGCAACTAATGAAAAACTGTTTTTT. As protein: CASSLSTGATNEKLFF.

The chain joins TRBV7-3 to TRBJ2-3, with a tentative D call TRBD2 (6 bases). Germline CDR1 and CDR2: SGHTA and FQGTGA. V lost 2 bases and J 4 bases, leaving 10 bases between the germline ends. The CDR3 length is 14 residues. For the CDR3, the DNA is TGTGCCAGCAGCTTATCTAGCGAGTCAGATACGCAGTATTTT. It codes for CASSLSSESDTQYF. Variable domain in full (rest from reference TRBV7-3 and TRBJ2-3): GAGVSQTPSNKVTEKGKYVELRCDPISGHTALYWYRQSLGQGPEFLIYFQGTGAADDSGLPNDRFFAVRPEGSVSTLKIQRTERGDSAVYLCASSLSSESDTQYFGPGTRLTVL.

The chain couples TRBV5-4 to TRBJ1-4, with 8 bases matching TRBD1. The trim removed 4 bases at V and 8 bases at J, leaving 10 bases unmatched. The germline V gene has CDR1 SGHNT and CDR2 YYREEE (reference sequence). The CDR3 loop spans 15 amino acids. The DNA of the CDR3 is TGTGCCAGCAGCCCAAAAACAGGGGGAAACGAAAAACTGTTTTTT. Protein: CASSPKTGGNEKLFF.

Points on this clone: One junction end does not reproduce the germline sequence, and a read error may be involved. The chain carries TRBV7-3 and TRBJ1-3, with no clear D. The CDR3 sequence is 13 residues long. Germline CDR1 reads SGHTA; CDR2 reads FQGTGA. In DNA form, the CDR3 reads TGTGCCAGCAGCCCTGAACATGGAGACACCATATATTTT. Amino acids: CASSPEHGDTIYF.

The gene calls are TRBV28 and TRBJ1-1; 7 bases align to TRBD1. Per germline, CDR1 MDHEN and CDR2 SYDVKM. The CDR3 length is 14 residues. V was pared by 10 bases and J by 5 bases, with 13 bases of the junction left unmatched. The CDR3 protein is CAISDRPLGTEAFF. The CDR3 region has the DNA TGTGCCATCTCGGACAGGCCACTAGGAACTGAAGCTTTCTTT.

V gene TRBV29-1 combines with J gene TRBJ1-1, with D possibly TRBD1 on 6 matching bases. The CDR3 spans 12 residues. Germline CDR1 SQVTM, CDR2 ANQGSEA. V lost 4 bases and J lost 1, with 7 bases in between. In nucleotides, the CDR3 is TGCAGCGTTGTGGGACAGAACACTGAAGCTTTCTTT. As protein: CSVVGQNTEAFF.

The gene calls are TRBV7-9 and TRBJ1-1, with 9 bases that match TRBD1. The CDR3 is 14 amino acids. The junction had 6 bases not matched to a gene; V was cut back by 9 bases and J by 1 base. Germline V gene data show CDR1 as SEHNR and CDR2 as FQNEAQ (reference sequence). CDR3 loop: CASTGGRTNTEAFF. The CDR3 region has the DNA TGTGCCAGTACAGGGGGCAGGACGAACACTGAAGCTTTCTTT.

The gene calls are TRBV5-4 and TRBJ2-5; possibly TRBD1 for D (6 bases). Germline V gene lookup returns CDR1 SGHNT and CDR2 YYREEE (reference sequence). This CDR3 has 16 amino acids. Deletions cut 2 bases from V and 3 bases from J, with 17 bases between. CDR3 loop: CASSFPGHRGEETQYF. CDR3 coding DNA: TGTGCCAGCAGCTTTCCGGGACACCGGGGCGAAGAGACCCAGTACTTC.

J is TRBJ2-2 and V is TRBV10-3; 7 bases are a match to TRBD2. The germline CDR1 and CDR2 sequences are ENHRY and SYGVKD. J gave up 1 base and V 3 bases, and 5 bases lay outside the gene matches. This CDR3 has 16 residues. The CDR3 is CAISDLERENTGELFF. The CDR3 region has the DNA TGTGCCATCAGTGATCTGGAGCGGGAGAACACCGGGGAGCTGTTTTTT.

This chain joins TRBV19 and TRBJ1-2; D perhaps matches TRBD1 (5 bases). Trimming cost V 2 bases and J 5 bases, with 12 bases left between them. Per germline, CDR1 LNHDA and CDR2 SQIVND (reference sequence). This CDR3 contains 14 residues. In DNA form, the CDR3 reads TGTGCCAGTAGTATATCAACAGGCTTGTATGGCTACACCTTC. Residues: CASSISTGLYGYTF. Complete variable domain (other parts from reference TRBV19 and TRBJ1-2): DGGITQSPKYLFRKEGQNVTLSCEQNLNHDAMYWYRQDPGQGLRLIYYSQIVNDFQKGDIAEGYSVSREKKESFPLTVTSAQKNPTAFYLCASSISTGLYGYTFGSGTRLTVV.

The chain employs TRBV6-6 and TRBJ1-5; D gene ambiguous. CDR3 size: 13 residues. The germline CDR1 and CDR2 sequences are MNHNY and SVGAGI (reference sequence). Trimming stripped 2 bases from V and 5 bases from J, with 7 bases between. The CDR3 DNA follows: TGTGCCAGCAGTTACGAGACTTATCAGCCCCAGCATTTT. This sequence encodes CASSYETYQPQHF.

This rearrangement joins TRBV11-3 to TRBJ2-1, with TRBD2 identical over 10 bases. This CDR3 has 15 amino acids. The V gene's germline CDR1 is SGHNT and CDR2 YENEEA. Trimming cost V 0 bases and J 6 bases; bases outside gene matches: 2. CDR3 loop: CASSLDASGSNEQFF. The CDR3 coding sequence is TGTGCCAGCAGCTTAGATGCTAGCGGGAGCAATGAGCAGTTCTTC.

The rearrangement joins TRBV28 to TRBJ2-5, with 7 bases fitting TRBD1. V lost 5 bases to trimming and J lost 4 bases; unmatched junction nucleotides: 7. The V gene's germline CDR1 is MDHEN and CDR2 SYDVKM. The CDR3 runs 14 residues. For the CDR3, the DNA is TGTGCCAGCAGTCCGACAGGGCTTGGAGAGACCCAGTACTTC. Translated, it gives CASSPTGLGETQYF.

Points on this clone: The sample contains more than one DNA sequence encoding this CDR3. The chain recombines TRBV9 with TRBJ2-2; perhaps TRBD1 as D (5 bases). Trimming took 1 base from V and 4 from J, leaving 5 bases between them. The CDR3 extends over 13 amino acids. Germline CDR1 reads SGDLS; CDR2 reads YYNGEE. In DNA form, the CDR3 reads TGTGCCAGCAGCGTAACAGGCACCGGGGAGCTGTTTTTT. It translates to CASSVTGTGELFF.

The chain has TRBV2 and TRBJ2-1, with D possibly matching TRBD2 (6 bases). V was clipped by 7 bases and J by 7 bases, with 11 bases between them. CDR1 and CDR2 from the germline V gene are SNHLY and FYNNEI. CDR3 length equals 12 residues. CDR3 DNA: TGTGCCAGCATCAGTGCGGGGAATGAGCAGTTCTTC. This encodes CASISAGNEQFF.

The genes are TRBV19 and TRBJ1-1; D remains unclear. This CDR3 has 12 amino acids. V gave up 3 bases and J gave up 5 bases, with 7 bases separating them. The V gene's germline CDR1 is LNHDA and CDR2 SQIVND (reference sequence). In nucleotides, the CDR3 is TGTGCCAGTAGTATGCGGCTAACTGAAGCTTTCTTT. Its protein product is CASSMRLTEAFF.

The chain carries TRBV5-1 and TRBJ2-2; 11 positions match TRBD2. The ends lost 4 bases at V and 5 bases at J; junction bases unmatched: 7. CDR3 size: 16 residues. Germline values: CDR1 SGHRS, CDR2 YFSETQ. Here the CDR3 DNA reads TGCGCCAGCAGCCACACTAGCGGGAGTATGACCGGGGAGCTGTTTTTT. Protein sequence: CASSHTSGSMTGELFF.